This record covers a single T cell receptor beta chain. Its antigen remains unidentified. V was pared by 2 bases and J by 1 base, with 5 bases of the junction left unmatched. Germline-derived CDR1 and CDR2 are MNHEY and SVGEGT. The CDR3 loop spans 18 amino acids. This specimen belongs to a study of Ad26.COV2.S vaccination and SARS-CoV-2 variants. Across the whole study: The authors gave Ad26.COV2.S intramuscularly, either once or twice 56 days apart.

Sequencing used immunoSEQ multiplex PCR; TCRdb keeps in-frame clones, though not all of them. The data hold some 300,000 clones, with around 83% observed a single time. Study-level results: After vaccination, reports described spike-specific CD8+ and CD4+ T cell responses as showing substantial breadth. Assessments of TCR breadth and depth may have underestimated the total T cell responses.

Regarding treatment: about 20 received Ad26.COV2.S at low or high dose, single or two shots; roughly five received placebo; per-sample allocation not given. Collection of the samples took place on day 63 after the first injection of vaccine or placebo. Vaccination used an Ad26 vector expressing Wuhan-strain SARS-CoV-2 spike. This chain links TRBV6-2 or TRBV6-3 with TRBJ2-3, with 14 bases aligning to TRBD2. The clonotype comes from a person aged 18 to 65 who received the Ad26.COV2.S COVID-19 vaccine or a placebo. The material sequenced was peripheral blood, taken in a trial of Ad26.COV2.S vaccine versus placebo. The CDR3 nucleotides are TGTGCCAGCAGTTACCTGACTAGCGGGGGGGCCGGCACAGATACGCAGTATTTT. It yields the protein CASSYLTSGGAGTDTQYF.